The source of this T cell receptor beta chain is a study of blood T cell repertoires in COVID-19. This clone was picked up one time. The CDR3 is 13 residues long. Trimming removed 6 bases from V and 8 bases from J, with 14 bases in between. Measured with immunoSEQ multiplex PCR; TCRdb has only the in-frame clones, and not every one. The table has about 230,000 clones, about nine tenths seen once. Cohorts were based on clinical histories the participants reported. Sample: PBMCs or T cells enriched from blood (not recorded which). The chain is built from TRBV12-3 or TRBV12-4 and TRBJ1-3; D not resolved. The TCR originated in a woman between 25 and 40 years old with acute COVID-19. The CDR3, as DNA: TGTGCCAGCAGCCCTGGAGGGAAGGACACCATATATTTT. Protein product: CASSPGGKDTIYF.